The 18 T cell receptor beta chains presented below share a single source sample, sequenced in a study of T cells in localized non-small cell lung cancer. The repertoire was sequenced with immunoSEQ multiplex PCR; TCRdb's copy has only in-frame clones and lacks some. The sample holds roughly 18,000 clones, around 81% seen once. Here the sequenced sample was peripheral blood, taken before any cancer treatment. Receptors were obtained from a female donor over 55 with stage I lung adenocarcinoma.

The V call is TRBV4-1, the J call TRBJ1-4; tentatively, D is TRBD1 (5 bases). The CDR3 is made up of 14 amino acids. Germline V gene data show CDR1 as MGHRA and CDR2 as YSYEKL. The ends were cut back, 6 bases at V and 8 bases at J, with 16 bases in the middle. Here the CDR3 reads CASRLNYGDEKLFF. The CDR3 DNA reads as TGCGCCAGCAGACTTAACTATGGGGACGAAAAACTGTTTTTT.

This rearrangement joins TRBV6-6 to TRBJ1-4; D remains unclear. From germline, CDR1 is MNHNY and CDR2 SVGAGI (reference sequence). The CDR3 spans 14 residues. The V and J ends lost 5 bases and 7 bases respectively, with 14 bases between them. For the CDR3, the DNA is TGTGCCAGCAGTAAGGCCCCGGAACGTGAAAAACTGTTTTTT. It encodes CASSKAPEREKLFF.

The rearrangement links TRBV7-8 to TRBJ1-2, with 7 nucleotides matching TRBD1. The CDR3 length is 16 residues. Germline trimming cut 4 bases from V and 2 bases from J; bases unmatched to any gene: 10. Germline V gene sequence: CDR1 SGHVS, CDR2 FQNEAQ. CDR3 protein: CASSSSRGTENYGYTF. The CDR3 nucleotides are TGTGCCAGCAGCTCATCGAGGGGGACAGAGAACTATGGCTACACCTTC.

This sequence joins TRBV5-1 and TRBJ1-2; maybe TRBD1 (6 bases). Per germline, CDR1 SGHRS and CDR2 YFSETQ. The CDR3 is 14 amino acids. V was cut by 0 bases and J by 0 bases, with 6 bases left in between. The CDR3 loop is CASSLGQANYGYTF. The DNA of the CDR3 is TGCGCCAGCAGCTTGGGACAGGCTAACTATGGCTACACCTTC.

V gene TRBV5-4 combines with J gene TRBJ2-6; D call uncertain. The CDR3 length is 16 residues. V was pared by 0 bases and J by 0 bases, with 7 bases between. The germline gives CDR1 SGHNT, CDR2 YYREEE (reference sequence). CDR3: CASSLDGYSGANVLTF. The CDR3 bases are TGTGCCAGCAGCTTGGACGGATACTCTGGGGCCAACGTCCTGACTTTC.

The rearrangement uses TRBV7-7 and TRBJ2-4; TRBD2 matches at 12 bases. This CDR3 comprises 15 residues. Germline CDR1 and CDR2: SSHAT and FNYEAQ (reference sequence). The junction had 5 bases not matched to a gene; V was cut back by 5 bases and J by 6 bases. CDR3 in amino acids: CASSPLGLAGNIQYF. The CDR3 DNA reads as TGTGCCAGCAGCCCGCTGGGACTAGCGGGAAACATTCAGTACTTC. The full variable domain, completed using reference TRBV7-7 and TRBJ2-4, is GAGVSQSPRYKVTKRGQDVTLRCDPISSHATLYWYQQALGQGPEFLTYFNYEAQPDKSGLPSDRFSAERPEGSISTLTIQRTEQRDSAMYRCASSPLGLAGNIQYFGAGTRLSVL.

This clone was seen a single time. This chain uses TRBV5-1 with TRBJ2-1; 9 nucleotides line up with TRBD1. Trimming removed 4 bases from V and 6 bases from J; junction bases left unmatched: 5. Germline V gives CDR1 SGHRS, CDR2 YFSETQ. The CDR3 loop spans 14 amino acids. The CDR3 nucleotides are TGCGCCAGCAGCCGGGACAGGGACCTCAATGAGCAGTTCTTC. This gives the protein CASSRDRDLNEQFF.

The chain joins TRBV7-3 to TRBJ2-3, with 11 bases matching TRBD2. The junction had 5 bases not matched to a gene; V was cut back by 2 bases and J by 10 bases. This CDR3 is built from 14 residues. Looked up from germline, CDR1 is SGHTA and CDR2 is FQGTGA. CDR3 region: CASSLQLAGGAQYF. In nucleotides, the CDR3 is TGTGCCAGCAGCTTACAGCTAGCGGGGGGTGCGCAGTATTTT.

This sequence joins TRBV6-1 and TRBJ2-7; D not certain. CDR1 is MNHNS and CDR2 is SASEGT in the germline V gene. Trimming stripped 2 bases from V and 6 bases from J, with 11 bases between. This CDR3 has 13 amino acids. The CDR3 region has the DNA TGTGCCAGCAGTGAAATCACGTACGCCGAGCAGTACTTC. Translation gives CASSEITYAEQYF.

The genes are TRBV6-1 and TRBJ2-1; 8 bases are shared with TRBD2. There are 15 residues in the CDR3. After removal of 4 bases from V and 4 bases from J, the junction contained 6 bases not matched to a gene. Germline values: CDR1 MNHNS, CDR2 SASEGT. CDR3 residues: CASSVIAGTYNEQFF. In DNA form, the CDR3 reads TGTGCCAGCAGTGTGATAGCGGGGACGTACAATGAGCAGTTCTTC.

The V gene is TRBV9, the J gene TRBJ2-3, with 10 bases fitting TRBD2. The V and J ends lost 7 bases and 4 bases, in that order; junction bases with no gene match: 6. The CDR3 covers 14 residues. CDR1 and CDR2 from the germline V gene are SGDLS and YYNGEE. In DNA, the CDR3 is TGTGCCAGCGGAAAGCGGGGGGGCCCAGATACGCAGTATTTT. This encodes CASGKRGGPDTQYF.

This clone was picked up one time. This chain joins TRBV6-6 and TRBJ2-7; perhaps TRBD2 as D (5 bases). This CDR3 is 15 amino acids long. Per germline, CDR1 MNHNY and CDR2 SVGAGI (reference sequence). Trimming removed 1 base from V and 5 bases from J, with 15 bases in between. CDR3 loop: CASSYLVRARNEQYF. CDR3 in DNA: TGTGCCAGCAGTTACTTAGTGAGGGCCCGGAACGAGCAGTACTTC.

The chain combines TRBV9 with TRBJ2-2; D might be TRBD2 (6 bases). CDR1 SGDLS and CDR2 YYNGEE come from the germline V gene. The V gene lost 4 bases and the J gene lost 3 bases, with 16 bases spanning the gap. This CDR3 comprises 16 residues. The chain's CDR3 is CASSPRVAAYTGELFF. The CDR3 DNA follows: TGTGCCAGCAGCCCCCGTGTAGCGGCGTACACCGGGGAGCTGTTTTTT. Combining the CDR3 with reference TRBV9 and TRBJ2-2 gives the whole variable domain DSGVTQTPKHLITATGQRVTLRCSPRSGDLSVYWYQQSLDQGLQFLIQYYNGEERAKGNILERFSAQQFPDLHSELNLSSLELGDSALYFCASSPRVAAYTGELFFGEGSRLTVL.

This sequence joins TRBV6-1 and TRBJ1-2; TRBD1 aligns across 8 bases. J lost 2 bases, V lost 4 bases, and 6 bases had no gene match. The germline CDR1 and CDR2 sequences are MNHNS and SASEGT. The CDR3 extends over 15 amino acids. CDR3 sequence reads: CASSVGTGFNYGYTF. The CDR3 nucleotides read TGTGCCAGCAGTGTTGGGACAGGCTTCAACTATGGCTACACCTTC.

The rearrangement joins TRBV4-2 to TRBJ1-2; 8 nucleotides match TRBD1. In germline, CDR1 is LGHNA, CDR2 YNFKEQ. Germline trimming cut 1 base from V and 2 bases from J; bases unmatched to any gene: 6. The CDR3 runs 16 residues. CDR3 DNA sequence: TGTGCCAGCAGCCAAGTAGGACAGGGAGGGAACTATGGCTACACCTTC. Translating gives CASSQVGQGGNYGYTF.

The rearrangement uses TRBV7-9 and TRBJ2-5, with 11 nucleotides matching TRBD2. V shed 10 bases, J shed 0 bases, and the junction held 7 bases outside the gene matches. CDR3 size: 15 residues. CDR1 is SEHNR and CDR2 is FQNEAQ in the germline V gene (reference sequence). CDR3 sequence: CATALAGVYQETQYF. In nucleotides, the CDR3 is TGTGCCACCGCACTAGCGGGGGTGTACCAAGAGACCCAGTACTTC. Full variable domain (missing parts from reference TRBV7-9 and TRBJ2-5): DTGVSQNPRHKITKRGQNVTFRCDPISEHNRLYWYRQTLGQGPEFLTYFQNEAQLEKSRLLSDRFSAERPKGSFSTLEIQRTEQGDSAMYLCATALAGVYQETQYFGPGTRLLVL.

The chain employs TRBV6-6 and TRBJ1-1; 9 bases line up with TRBD1. Looked up from germline, CDR1 is MNHNY and CDR2 is SVGAGI (reference sequence). CDR3 size: 14 residues. J was trimmed by 5 bases and V by 4 bases; bases with no gene match: 5. CDR3 sequence reads: CASSWRQGGTEAFF. DNA for the CDR3: TGTGCCAGCAGTTGGCGACAGGGGGGAACTGAAGCTTTCTTT.

The chain recombines TRBV2 with TRBJ2-2; D remains unclear. The CDR3 covers 13 residues. Germline CDR1 reads SNHLY; CDR2 reads FYNNEI. Deletions cut 6 bases from V and 5 bases from J, with 10 bases between. CDR3 coding DNA: TGTGCCAGCAGGGAAAGGGAAACCGGGGAGCTGTTTTTT. This translates into CASRERETGELFF.